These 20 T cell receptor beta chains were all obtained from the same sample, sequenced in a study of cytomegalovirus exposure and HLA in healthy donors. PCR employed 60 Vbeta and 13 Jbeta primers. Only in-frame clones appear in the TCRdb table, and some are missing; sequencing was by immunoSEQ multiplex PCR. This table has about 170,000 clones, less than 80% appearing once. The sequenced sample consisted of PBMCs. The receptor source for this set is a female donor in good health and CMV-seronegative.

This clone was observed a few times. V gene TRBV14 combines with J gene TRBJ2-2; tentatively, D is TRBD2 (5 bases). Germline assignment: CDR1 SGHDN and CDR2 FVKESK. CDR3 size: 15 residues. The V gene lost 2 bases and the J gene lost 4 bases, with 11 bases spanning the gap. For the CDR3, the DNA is TGTGCCAGCAGCCAATATAGGACTCTCACCGGGGAGCTGTTTTTT. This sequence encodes CASSQYRTLTGELFF.

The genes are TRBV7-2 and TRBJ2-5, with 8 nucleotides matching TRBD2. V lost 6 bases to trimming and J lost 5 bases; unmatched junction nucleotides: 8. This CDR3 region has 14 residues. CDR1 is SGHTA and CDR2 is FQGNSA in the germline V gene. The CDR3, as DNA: TGTGCCAGCAGGGTCGGGGGGGCCGCCGAGACCCAGTACTTC. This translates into CASRVGGAAETQYF.

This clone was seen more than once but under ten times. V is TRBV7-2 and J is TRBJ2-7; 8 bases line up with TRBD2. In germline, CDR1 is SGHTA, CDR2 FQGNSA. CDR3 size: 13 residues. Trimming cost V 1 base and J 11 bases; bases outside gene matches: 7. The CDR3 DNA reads TGTGCCAGCAGCTTAGTGACGGGAGGGCGGAAGTACTTC. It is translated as CASSLVTGGRKYF.

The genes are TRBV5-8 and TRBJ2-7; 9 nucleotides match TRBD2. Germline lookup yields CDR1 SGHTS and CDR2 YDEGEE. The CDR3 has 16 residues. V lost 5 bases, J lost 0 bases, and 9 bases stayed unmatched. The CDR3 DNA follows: TGTGCCAGCAGACTAGCATTAGCGGGAGCCTCCTACGAGCAGTACTTC. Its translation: CASRLALAGASYEQYF.

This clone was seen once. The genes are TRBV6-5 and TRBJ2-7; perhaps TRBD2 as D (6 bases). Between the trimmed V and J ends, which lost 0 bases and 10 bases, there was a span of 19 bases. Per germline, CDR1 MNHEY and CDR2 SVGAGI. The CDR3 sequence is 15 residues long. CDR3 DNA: TGTGCCAGCAGTTACTCGAGGGCTCCTGCTGCGGGACAGTACTTC. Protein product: CASSYSRAPAAGQYF.

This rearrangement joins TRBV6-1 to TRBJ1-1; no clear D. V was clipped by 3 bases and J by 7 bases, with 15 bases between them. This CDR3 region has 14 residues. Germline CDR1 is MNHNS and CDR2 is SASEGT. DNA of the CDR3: TGTGCCAGCAGTGAGAGGGCCGGGGATGTTGAAGCTTTCTTT. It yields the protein CASSERAGDVEAFF.

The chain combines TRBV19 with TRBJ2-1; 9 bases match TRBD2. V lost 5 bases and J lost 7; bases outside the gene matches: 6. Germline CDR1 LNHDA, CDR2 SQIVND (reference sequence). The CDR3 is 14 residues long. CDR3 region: CASSAGTSINEQFF. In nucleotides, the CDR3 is TGTGCCAGTAGTGCCGGGACTAGCATAAATGAGCAGTTCTTC.

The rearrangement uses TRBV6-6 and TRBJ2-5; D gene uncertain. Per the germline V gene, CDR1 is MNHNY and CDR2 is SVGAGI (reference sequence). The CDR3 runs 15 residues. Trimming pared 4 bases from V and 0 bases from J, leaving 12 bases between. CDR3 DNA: TGTGCCAGCAGTTCTAGTGAGACGTACCAAGAGACCCAGTACTTC. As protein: CASSSSETYQETQYF.

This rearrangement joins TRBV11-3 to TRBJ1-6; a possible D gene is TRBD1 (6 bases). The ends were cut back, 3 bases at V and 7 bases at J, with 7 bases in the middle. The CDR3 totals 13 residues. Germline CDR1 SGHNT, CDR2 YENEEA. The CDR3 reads CASSFQGNSPLHF. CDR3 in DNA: TGTGCCAGCAGCTTCCAGGGGAATTCACCCCTCCACTTT.

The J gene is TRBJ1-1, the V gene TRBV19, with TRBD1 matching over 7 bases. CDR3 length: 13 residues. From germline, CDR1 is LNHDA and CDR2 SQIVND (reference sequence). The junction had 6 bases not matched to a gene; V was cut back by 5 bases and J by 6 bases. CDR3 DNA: TGTGCCAGTAGTCCAAATGACAGGGCTGAAGCTTTCTTT. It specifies CASSPNDRAEAFF. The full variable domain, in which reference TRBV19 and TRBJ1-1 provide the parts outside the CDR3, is DGGITQSPKYLFRKEGQNVTLSCEQNLNHDAMYWYRQDPGQGLRLIYYSQIVNDFQKGDIAEGYSVSREKKESFPLTVTSAQKNPTAFYLCASSPNDRAEAFFGQGTRLTVV.

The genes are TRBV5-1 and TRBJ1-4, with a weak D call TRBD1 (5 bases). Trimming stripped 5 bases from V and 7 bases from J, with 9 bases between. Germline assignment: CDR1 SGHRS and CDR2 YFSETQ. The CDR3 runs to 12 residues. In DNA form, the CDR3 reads TGCGCCAGCAGAGGGGTGGGTGAAAAACTGTTTTTT. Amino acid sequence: CASRGVGEKLFF.

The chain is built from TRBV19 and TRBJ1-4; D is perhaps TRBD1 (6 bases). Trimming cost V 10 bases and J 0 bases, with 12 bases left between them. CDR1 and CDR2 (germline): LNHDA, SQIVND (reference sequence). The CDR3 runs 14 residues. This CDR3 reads CATRRTATNEKLFF. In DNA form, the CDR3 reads TGTGCCACCAGACGGACAGCAACTAATGAAAAACTGTTTTTT.

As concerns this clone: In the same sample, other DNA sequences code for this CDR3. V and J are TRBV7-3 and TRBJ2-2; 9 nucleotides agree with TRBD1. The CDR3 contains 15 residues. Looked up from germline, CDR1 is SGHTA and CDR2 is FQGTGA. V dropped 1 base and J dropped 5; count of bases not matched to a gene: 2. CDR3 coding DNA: TGTGCCAGCAGCTTAAGACAGGGGGGGACCGGGGAGCTGTTTTTT. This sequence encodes CASSLRQGGTGELFF.

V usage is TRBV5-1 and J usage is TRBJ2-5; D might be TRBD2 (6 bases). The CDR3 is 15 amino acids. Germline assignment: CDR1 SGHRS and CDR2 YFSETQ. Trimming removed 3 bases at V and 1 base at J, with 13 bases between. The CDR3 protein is CASSWRDGRQETQYF. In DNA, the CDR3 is TGCGCCAGCAGCTGGAGGGACGGCCGCCAAGAGACCCAGTACTTC.

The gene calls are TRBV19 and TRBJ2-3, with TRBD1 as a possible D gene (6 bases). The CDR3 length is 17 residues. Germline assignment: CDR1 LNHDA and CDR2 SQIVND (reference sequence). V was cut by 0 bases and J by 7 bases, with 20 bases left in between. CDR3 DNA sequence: TGTGCCAGTAGTATAGAGATCCTGGGGGCCGGTTTGAATACGCAGTATTTT. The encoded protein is CASSIEILGAGLNTQYF.

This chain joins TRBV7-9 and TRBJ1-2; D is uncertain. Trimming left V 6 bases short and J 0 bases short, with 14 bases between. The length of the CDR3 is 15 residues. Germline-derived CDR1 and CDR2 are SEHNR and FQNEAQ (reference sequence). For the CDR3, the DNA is TGTGCCAGCAGAGAAGGGAGGCTCACTAACTATGGCTACACCTTC. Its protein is CASREGRLTNYGYTF. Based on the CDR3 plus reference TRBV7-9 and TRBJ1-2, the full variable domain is DTGVSQNPRHKITKRGQNVTFRCDPISEHNRLYWYRQTLGQGPEFLTYFQNEAQLEKSRLLSDRFSAERPKGSFSTLEIQRTEQGDSAMYLCASREGRLTNYGYTFGSGTRLTVV.

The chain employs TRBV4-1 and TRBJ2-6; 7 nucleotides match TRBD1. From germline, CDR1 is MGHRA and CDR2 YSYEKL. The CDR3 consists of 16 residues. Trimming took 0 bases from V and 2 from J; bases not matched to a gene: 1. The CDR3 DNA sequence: TGCGCCAGCAGCCAAGAAGGGGGCGCTGGGGCCAACGTCCTGACTTTC. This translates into CASSQEGGAGANVLTF.

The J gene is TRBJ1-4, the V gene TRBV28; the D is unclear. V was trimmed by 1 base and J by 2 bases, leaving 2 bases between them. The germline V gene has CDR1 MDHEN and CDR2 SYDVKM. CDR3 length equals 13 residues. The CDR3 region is CASSLSTNEKLFF. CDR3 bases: TGTGCCAGCAGTTTATCGACTAATGAAAAACTGTTTTTT. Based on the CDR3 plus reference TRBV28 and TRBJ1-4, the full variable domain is DVKVTQSSRYLVKRTGEKVFLECVQDMDHENMFWYRQDPGLGLRLIYFSYDVKMKEKGDIPEGYSVSREKKERFSLILESASTNQTSMYLCASSLSTNEKLFFGSGTQLSVL.

The CDR3, as DNA: TGCGCCAGCAGTCGGACAGGCTCTAGCACAGATACGCAGTATTTT. Protein: CASSRTGSSTDTQYF. This chain links TRBV23-1 with TRBJ2-3; 7 bases map to TRBD1. Being an ORF, TRBV23-1 has a function that is uncertain. The CDR3 spans 15 residues. J gave up 0 bases and V 4 bases, and 4 bases lay outside the gene matches.

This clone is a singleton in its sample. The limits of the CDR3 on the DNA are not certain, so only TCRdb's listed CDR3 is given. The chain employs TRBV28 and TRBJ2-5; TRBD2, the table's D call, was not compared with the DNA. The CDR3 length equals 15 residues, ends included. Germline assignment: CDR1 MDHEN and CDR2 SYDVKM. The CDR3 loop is CASILASRYQETQYF.